The sequence of this T cell receptor beta chain was determined in a study of blood T cell repertoires in COVID-19. Study details: The origin of the acute and convalescent COVID-19 samples was the United States, Italy and Spain.

Data came from immunoSEQ multiplex PCR; TCRdb stores just in-frame clones and leaves some out. The table lists 100,000 to 150,000 clones, under 85% of them singletons. The CDR3 sequence is 16 residues long. The V and J ends lost 1 base and 1 base respectively, with 13 bases between them. The germline V gene encodes CDR1 SGHTA and CDR2 FQGNSA. The V gene is TRBV7-2, the J gene TRBJ1-1; a weak D match, TRBD1 (6 bases). Source material: peripheral blood. The receptor was isolated from a woman aged 60 to 75 with acute or convalescent COVID-19. CDR3: CASSLGEDRPNTEAFF. For the CDR3, the DNA is TGTGCCAGCAGCTTAGGGGAAGACAGGCCGAACACTGAAGCTTTCTTT.